The entry that follows covers one T cell receptor (beta chain) sequence. Its specificity is unknown. The sample comes from a study of shared clonotypes between healthy human individuals. Background on the study: The study used three CD4 naive, three CD4 memory, two CD8 naive and one CD8 memory plate per donor.

Overall study findings and caveats: Lower generation probabilities were found for non-shared clonotypes than for those shared by all four donors. Donors were few, which limited the genetic and exposure-history diversity represented.

Profiled with immunoSEQ multiplex PCR; TCRdb holds only in-frame clones, not every one. This table has some 2 million clones, about 94% appearing once. Naive-designated CD8 cells lacked CD45RO, were positively enriched for CCR7, and omitted terminally differentiated effector memory CD45RA+ cells. Every contributor of samples was a Caucasian grown-up residing in Nashville, Tennessee. Material for sequencing was naive CD8+ T cells sorted from blood. This receptor was taken from a man younger than 35 in good health.

The CDR3 DNA follows: TGTGCCAGCCTGAACCCGGGACATCCTGCAACTAATGAAAAACTGTTTTTT. Protein product: CASLNPGHPATNEKLFF. This chain joins TRBV19 and TRBJ1-4; D may be TRBD1 (6 bases). The CDR3 extends over 17 amino acids. The V end was cut by 9 bases, the J end by 0 bases, with 20 bases between. The V gene's germline CDR1 is LNHDA and CDR2 SQIVND (reference sequence). The full variable domain, with the rest looked up from reference TRBV19 and TRBJ1-4, is DGGITQSPKYLFRKEGQNVTLSCEQNLNHDAMYWYRQDPGQGLRLIYYSQIVNDFQKGDIAEGYSVSREKKESFPLTVTSAQKNPTAFYLCASLNPGHPATNEKLFFGSGTQLSVL.